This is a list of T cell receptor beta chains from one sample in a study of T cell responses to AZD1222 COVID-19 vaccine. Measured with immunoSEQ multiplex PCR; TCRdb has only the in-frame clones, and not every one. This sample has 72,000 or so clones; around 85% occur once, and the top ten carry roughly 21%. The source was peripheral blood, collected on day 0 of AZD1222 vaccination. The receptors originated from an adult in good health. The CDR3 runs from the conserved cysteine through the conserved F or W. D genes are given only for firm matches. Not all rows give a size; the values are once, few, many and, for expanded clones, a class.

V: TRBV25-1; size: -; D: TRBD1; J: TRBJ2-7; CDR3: CASEQGRDEQYF; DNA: TGTGCCAGCGAACAGGGGCGGGACGAGCAGTACTTC
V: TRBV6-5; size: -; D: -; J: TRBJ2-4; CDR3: CASSGIGGAKNIQYF; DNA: TGTGCCAGCAGCGGAATTGGGGGCGCCAAAAACATTCAGTACTTC
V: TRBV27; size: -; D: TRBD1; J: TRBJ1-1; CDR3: CASNSRTGEAFF; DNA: TGTGCCAGCAATTCCAGGACAGGTGAAGCTTTCTTT
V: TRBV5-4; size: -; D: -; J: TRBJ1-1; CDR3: CASSFGGTEAFF; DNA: TGTGCCAGCAGCTTCGGTGGGACTGAAGCTTTCTTT
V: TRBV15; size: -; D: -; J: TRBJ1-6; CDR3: CATSRLSGGWTLHF; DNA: TGTGCCACCAGCAGATTATCGGGTGGGTGGACCCTCCACTTT
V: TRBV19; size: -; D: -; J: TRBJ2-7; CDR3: CASSIIRQACPFTYEQYF; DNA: TGTGCCAGTAGTATAATTAGGCAGGCCTGCCCCTTCACTTACGAGCAGTACTTC
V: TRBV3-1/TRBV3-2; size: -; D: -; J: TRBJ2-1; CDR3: CASSRAAYNEQFF; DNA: TGTGCCAGCAGCCGAGCGGCCTACAATGAGCAGTTCTTC
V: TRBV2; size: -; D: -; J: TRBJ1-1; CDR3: CASREGRNTEAFF; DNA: TGTGCCAGCAGGGAAGGCAGGAACACTGAAGCTTTCTTT
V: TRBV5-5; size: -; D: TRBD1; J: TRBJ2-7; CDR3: CASSLGPGQDPYEQYF; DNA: TGTGCCAGCAGCTTGGGACCGGGACAGGACCCCTACGAGCAGTACTTC
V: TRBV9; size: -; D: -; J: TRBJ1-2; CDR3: CASSPRDF; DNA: TGTGCCAGCAGCCCCAGGGACTTC
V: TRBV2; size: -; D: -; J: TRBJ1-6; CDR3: CASSTGYNSPLHF; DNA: TGTGCCAGCAGTACAGGGTACAATTCACCCCTCCACTTT
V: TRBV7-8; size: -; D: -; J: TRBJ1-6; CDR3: CASRLGGAINSPLHF; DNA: TGTGCCAGCAGGTTGGGAGGGGCCATTAATTCACCCCTCCACTTT
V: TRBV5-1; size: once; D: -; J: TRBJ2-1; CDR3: CASSPHQGQLNEQFF; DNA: TGCGCCAGCAGCCCACATCAAGGACAACTCAATGAGCAGTTCTTC
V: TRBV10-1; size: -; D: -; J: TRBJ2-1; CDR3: CASRARGPGGEQFF; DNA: TGCGCCAGCAGGGCCCGGGGCCCCGGGGGTGAGCAGTTCTTC
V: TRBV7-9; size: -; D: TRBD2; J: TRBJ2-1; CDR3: CASSDPGLAGYNEQFF; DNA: TGTGCCAGCTCTGATCCGGGACTAGCGGGCTACAATGAGCAGTTCTTC
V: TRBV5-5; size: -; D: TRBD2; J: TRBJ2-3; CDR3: CASRLVGGPSGVGSDTQYF; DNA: TGTGCCAGCAGATTGGTCGGGGGCCCTAGCGGGGTGGGTTCAGATACGCAGTATTTT
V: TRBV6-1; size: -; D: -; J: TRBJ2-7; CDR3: CASSEMRKISYEQYF; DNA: TGTGCCAGCAGTGAAATGAGGAAAATCTCCTACGAGCAGTACTTC
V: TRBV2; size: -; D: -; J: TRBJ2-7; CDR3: CASVAFYEQYF; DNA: TGTGCCAGCGTAGCGTTCTACGAGCAGTACTTC
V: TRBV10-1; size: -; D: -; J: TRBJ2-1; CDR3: CASCESRGPPGYNEQFF; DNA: TGCGCCAGCTGTGAGTCCCGGGGGCCCCCGGGGTACAATGAGCAGTTCTTC
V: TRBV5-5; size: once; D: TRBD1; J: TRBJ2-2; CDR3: CASSGGQGANTGELFF; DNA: TGTGCCAGCAGCGGGGGACAGGGGGCGAACACCGGGGAGCTGTTTTTT
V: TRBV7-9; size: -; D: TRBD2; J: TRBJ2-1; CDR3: CASSFSVGRDEQFF; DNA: TGTGCCAGCAGCTTTAGCGTGGGGAGGGATGAGCAGTTCTTC
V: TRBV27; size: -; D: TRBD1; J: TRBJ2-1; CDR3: CASTDRANEQFF; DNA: TGTGCCAGCACCGACAGGGCCAATGAGCAGTTCTTC
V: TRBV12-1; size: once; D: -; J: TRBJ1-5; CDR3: CASSQCPGTGLGNQPQHF; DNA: TGTGCCAGCAGCCAATGTCCCGGGACAGGGCTGGGCAATCAGCCCCAGCATTTT
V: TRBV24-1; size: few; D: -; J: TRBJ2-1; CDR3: CATSDPIKSLNEQFF; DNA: TGTGCCACCAGTGACCCCATTAAATCTCTGAATGAGCAGTTCTTC
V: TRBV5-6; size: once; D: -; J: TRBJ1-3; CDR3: CASSLMGTLGNSGNTIYF; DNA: TGTGCCAGCAGCTTAATGGGGACACTAGGGAACTCTGGAAACACCATATATTTT
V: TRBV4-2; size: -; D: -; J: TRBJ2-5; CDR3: CASSRLRTGGGETQYF; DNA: TGTGCCAGCAGCCGTCTACGGACGGGGGGCGGGGAGACCCAGTACTTC
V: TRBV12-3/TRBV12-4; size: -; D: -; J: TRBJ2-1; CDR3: CASSYGTGSGAFF; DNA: TGTGCCAGCAGTTACGGAACAGGGTCAGGCGCATTCTTC
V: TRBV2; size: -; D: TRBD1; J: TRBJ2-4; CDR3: CASSEGRDRGRVAKNIQYF; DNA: TGTGCCAGCAGTGAAGGACGGGACAGAGGACGAGTTGCCAAAAACATTCAGTACTTC